Listed below are T cell receptor beta chains from one sample, sequenced in a study of Tregs in tolerant kidney transplant recipients. The protocol was immunoSEQ multiplex PCR, while the TCRdb copy is restricted to in-frame clones and leaves out a portion. In the table there are 200,000 to 300,000 clones, about four fifths of which are singletons. The specimen sequenced was CD4+ T cells from blood. The source is a human donor in good health. The CDR3 runs from the conserved cysteine through the conserved F or W. A D gene is named only where the DNA matches it firmly. Size is stated for part of the rows, as once, few or many counts, or as a class when the clone is expanded.

clone_size j_call d_call v_call cdr3_aa cdr3_nt
NA TRBJ1-3 NA TRBV6-4 CASSDSSRRDFSGNTIYF TGTGCCAGCAGTGACTCATCAAGGCGGGACTTCTCTGGAAACACCATATATTTT
NA TRBJ2-1 NA TRBV5-4 CASSRRWGRLNEQFF TGTGCCAGCAGCCGAAGGTGGGGACGTCTAAATGAGCAGTTCTTC
NA TRBJ2-3 TRBD2 TRBV5-1 CASSLVPSGRLTDTQYF TGCGCCAGCAGCTTGGTGCCTAGCGGGAGACTTACAGATACGCAGTATTTT
NA TRBJ2-2 NA TRBV6-1 CASSVRDGSTGELFF TGTGCCAGCAGTGTCCGGGACGGCTCCACCGGGGAGCTGTTTTTT
NA TRBJ1-1 NA TRBV11-2 CASSPGEFVNTEAFF TGTGCCAGCAGCCCTGGTGAGTTTGTGAACACTGAAGCTTTCTTT
NA TRBJ1-5 TRBD1 TRBV2 CASRQTGVSNQPQHF TGTGCCAGCAGACAAACAGGGGTTAGCAATCAGCCCCAGCATTTT
NA TRBJ2-1 TRBD2 TRBV28 CASTLGGAGSYNEQFF TGTGCCAGCACCCTCGGAGGAGCGGGGTCCTACAATGAGCAGTTCTTC
NA TRBJ2-7 NA TRBV6-5 CASSRTTGREQYF TGTGCCAGCAGCCGCACAACAGGTCGCGAGCAGTACTTC
NA TRBJ2-1 NA TRBV27 CASRRLTGALYNEQFF TGTGCCAGCAGGCGTCTCACGGGGGCGCTCTACAATGAGCAGTTCTTC
NA TRBJ1-1 NA TRBV2 CASREKWRAGTEAFF TGTGCCAGCAGGGAGAAATGGAGAGCGGGCACTGAAGCTTTCTTT
NA TRBJ2-1 TRBD1 TRBV27 CASSLDRARDRSNEQFF TGTGCCAGCAGTTTGGACAGGGCGCGGGATCGATCCAATGAGCAGTTCTTC
few TRBJ1-1 NA TRBV5-1 CASSLESGARTEAFF TGCGCCAGCAGCTTGGAATCGGGGGCGCGAACTGAAGCTTTCTTT
once TRBJ2-1 NA TRBV18 CASSRGSGNEQFF TGTGCCAGCTCCCGAGGCTCCGGGAATGAGCAGTTCTTC
once TRBJ2-7 TRBD2 TRBV7-6 CASSLTTSGYYEQYF TGTGCCAGCAGCTTAACGACTAGCGGTTACTACGAGCAGTACTTC
NA TRBJ2-7 TRBD2 TRBV5-4 CASSWEARREHEQYF TGTGCCAGCAGCTGGGAGGCGCGGCGGGAGCACGAGCAGTACTTC
NA TRBJ1-1 NA TRBV2 CASSERGRTEAFF TGTGCCAGCAGTGAAAGGGGCAGGACTGAAGCTTTCTTT